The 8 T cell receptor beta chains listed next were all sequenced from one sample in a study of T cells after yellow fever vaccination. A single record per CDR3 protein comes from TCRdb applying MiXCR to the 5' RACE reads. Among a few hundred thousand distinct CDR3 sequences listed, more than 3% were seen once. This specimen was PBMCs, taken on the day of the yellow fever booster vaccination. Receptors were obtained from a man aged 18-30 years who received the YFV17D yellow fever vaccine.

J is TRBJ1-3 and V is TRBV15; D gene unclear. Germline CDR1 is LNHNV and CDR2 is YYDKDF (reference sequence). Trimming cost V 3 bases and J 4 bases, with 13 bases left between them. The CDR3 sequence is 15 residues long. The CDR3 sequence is CATSRTLSRGNTIYF. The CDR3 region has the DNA TGTGCCACCAGCAGGACCCTTTCCCGGGGAAACACCATATATTTT.

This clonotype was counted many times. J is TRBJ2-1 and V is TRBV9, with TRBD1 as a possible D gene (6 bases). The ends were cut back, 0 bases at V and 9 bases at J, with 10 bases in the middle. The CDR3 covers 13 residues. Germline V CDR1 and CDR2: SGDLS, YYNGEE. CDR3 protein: CASSVGAGVEQFF. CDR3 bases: TGTGCCAGCAGCGTAGGGGCAGGGGTTGAGCAGTTCTTC.

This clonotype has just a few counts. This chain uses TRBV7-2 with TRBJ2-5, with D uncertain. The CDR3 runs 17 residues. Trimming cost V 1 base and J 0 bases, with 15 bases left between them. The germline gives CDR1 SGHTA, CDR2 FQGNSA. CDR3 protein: CASSLDKGFMYQETQYF. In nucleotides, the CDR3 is TGTGCCAGCAGCTTAGACAAGGGATTCATGTACCAAGAGACCCAGTACTTC.

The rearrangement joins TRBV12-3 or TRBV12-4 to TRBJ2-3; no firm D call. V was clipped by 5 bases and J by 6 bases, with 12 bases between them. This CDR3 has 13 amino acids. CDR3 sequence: CASSPRAEDTQYF. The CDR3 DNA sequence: TGTGCCAGCAGTCCCCGGGCGGAGGATACGCAGTATTTT.

The DNA of the CDR3 is TGTGCCAGCAGTTACTTGGGGCCGACTAGCGGGGGGTTCTACGAGCAGTACTTC. It is translated as CASSYLGPTSGGFYEQYF. The genes are TRBV6-5 and TRBJ2-7, with TRBD2 identical over 13 bases. Germline V gives CDR1 MNHEY, CDR2 SVGAGI. The CDR3 has 18 amino acids. V shed 1 base and J 3 bases; nucleotides not matched to a gene: 9.

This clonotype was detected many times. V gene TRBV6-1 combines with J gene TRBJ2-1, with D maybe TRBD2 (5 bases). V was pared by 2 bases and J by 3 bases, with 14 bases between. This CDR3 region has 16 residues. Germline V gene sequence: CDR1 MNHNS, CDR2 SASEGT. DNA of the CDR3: TGTGCCAGCAGTGAAATAGTGAGACTATACTACAATGAGCAGTTCTTC. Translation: CASSEIVRLYYNEQFF.

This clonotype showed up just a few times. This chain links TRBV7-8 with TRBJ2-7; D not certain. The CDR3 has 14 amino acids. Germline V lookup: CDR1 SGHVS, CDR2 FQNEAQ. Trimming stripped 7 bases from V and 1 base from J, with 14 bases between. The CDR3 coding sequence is TGTGCCAGCACCCAGGATGGCGCGTCCTACGAGCAGTACGTC. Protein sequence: CASTQDGASYEQYV.

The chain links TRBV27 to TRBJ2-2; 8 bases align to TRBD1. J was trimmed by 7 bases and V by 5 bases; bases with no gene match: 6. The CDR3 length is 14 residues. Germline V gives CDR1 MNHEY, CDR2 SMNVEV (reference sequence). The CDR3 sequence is CASSRQGWGGELFF. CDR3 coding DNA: TGTGCCAGCAGTCGACAGGGGTGGGGCGGGGAGCTGTTTTTT.